This T cell receptor beta chain appears in the sequencing data of a study of PD-1 blockade in mismatch repair-deficient tumors. Unmatched junction bases numbered 8, after V lost 1 base and J lost 3 bases. The CDR3 sequence is 19 residues long. In germline, CDR1 is LGHNA, CDR2 YNFKEQ. Assay: immunoSEQ multiplex PCR; the TCRdb copy retains only in-frame clones and omits some. The repertoire consists of about 34,000 clones, with around 80% occurring once and the leading ten covering about 3.3%. Mismatch repair deficiency was confirmed in all patients, by PCR or immunohistochemistry. This chain joins TRBV4-2 and TRBJ2-3; 15 bases match TRBD2. Source: PBMCs, taken approximately 6 weeks after starting pembrolizumab. The clonotype was recovered from an adult with mismatch repair-deficient cancer. The CDR3 DNA sequence: TGTGCCAGCAGCCAAGGGAGATGGACTAGCGGGAGGGAGACAGATACGCAGTATTTT. Its translation: CASSQGRWTSGRETDTQYF.